This T cell receptor beta chain was sequenced during a study of blood T cell repertoires in COVID-19. The V gene's germline CDR1 is SGHDT and CDR2 YYEEEE. There are 15 residues in the CDR3. With 0 bases removed from V and 3 bases from J, the gap between germline ends came to 9 bases. Clones were sequenced by immunoSEQ multiplex PCR, and TCRdb holds only the in-frame ones, with some missing. Of 200,000 to 250,000 clones listed, 80% to 85% are singletons. The specimen sequenced was peripheral blood. This chain links TRBV5-6 with TRBJ1-4; D may be TRBD1 (5 bases). The TCR sequence derives from a woman aged 18 to 35 with acute or convalescent COVID-19. In DNA form, the CDR3 reads TGTGCCAGCAGCTTGGGACAGACTTCTAATGAAAAACTGTTTTTT. Translated, it gives CASSLGQTSNEKLFF.